These T cell receptor beta chains were read from a single sample in a study of OX40 agonist ivuxolimab in advanced cancers. The method was immunoSEQ multiplex PCR; TCRdb's version includes in-frame clones alone and lacks a portion of them. The data contain about 110,000 clones, more than 85% of them singletons. Specimen: CD4+ or CD8+ T cells sorted from blood, collected in a trial of the OX40 agonist ivuxolimab. The receptors come from an adult with an advanced solid tumor such as melanoma, head and neck, liver or kidney cancer. Both conserved end residues are part of each CDR3. D genes are given only for firm matches. A row's size may be missing; if present it is once, few, many or a size class.

NA	TRBV19	NA	TRBJ1-1	CASRWWVDTEAFF	TGTGCCAGTAGGTGGTGGGTAGACACTGAAGCTTTCTTT
NA	TRBV30	NA	TRBJ2-3	CAWSVWDTSTDTQYF	TGTGCCTGGAGTGTTTGGGACACTAGCACAGATACGCAGTATTTT
NA	TRBV11-2	NA	TRBJ2-6	CASSLDPGSSGANVLTF	TGTGCCAGCAGCTTAGATCCGGGGTCCTCTGGGGCCAACGTCCTGACTTTC
TRBD2	TRBV5-1	NA	TRBJ2-7	CASSLGTGTRAYEQYF	TGCGCCAGCAGCCTAGGAACCGGGACTAGGGCCTACGAGCAGTACTTC
TRBD2	TRBV5-1	NA	TRBJ2-1	CASSSGLAVNSYNEQFF	TGCGCCAGCAGCTCCGGACTAGCGGTAAACTCCTACAATGAGCAGTTCTTC
NA	TRBV10-3	once	TRBJ1-1	CAIRGRGTEAFF	TGTGCCATCAGAGGAAGGGGCACTGAAGCTTTCTTT
TRBD2	TRBV2	NA	TRBJ2-1	CASRVWTSNEQFF	TGTGCCAGCAGAGTTTGGACTAGCAATGAGCAGTTCTTC
TRBD2	TRBV5-1	NA	TRBJ2-1	CASTRTSGYNEQFF	TGCGCCAGCACCCGGACTAGCGGCTACAATGAGCAGTTCTTC
NA	TRBV27	NA	TRBJ2-1	CASSIGIGGYNEQFF	TGTGCCAGCAGTATCGGGATCGGGGGCTACAATGAGCAGTTCTTC
TRBD1	TRBV5-8	NA	TRBJ1-3	CASSEGQGLYGNTIYF	TGTGCCAGCAGCGAGGGACAGGGGCTGTATGGAAACACCATATATTTT
NA	TRBV9	once	TRBJ2-1	CASSEALSRGASYNEQFF	TGTGCCAGCAGCGAGGCGTTGAGCAGGGGGGCGTCCTACAATGAGCAGTTCTTC
TRBD1	TRBV6-4	NA	TRBJ2-5	CASSDLGTGQETQYF	TGTGCCAGCAGTGACCTGGGGACAGGACAAGAGACCCAGTACTTC
NA	TRBV10-2	NA	TRBJ2-1	CASSFAGRNNEQFF	TGCGCCAGCAGTTTTGCGGGACGCAACAATGAGCAGTTCTTC
TRBD1	TRBV25-1	few	TRBJ1-2	CASTGGKSGYTF	TGTGCCAGCACAGGGGGAAAGAGTGGCTACACCTTC
NA	TRBV18	NA	TRBJ1-1	CASSPEERAEAFF	TGTGCCAGCTCACCAGAAGAGAGGGCTGAAGCTTTCTTT
NA	TRBV25-1	NA	TRBJ2-3	CASSDRGKDTQYF	TGTGCCAGCAGTGACAGGGGAAAAGATACGCAGTATTTT
TRBD2	TRBV5-4	NA	TRBJ2-3	CASSSVGSGGVSTDTQYF	TGTGCCAGCAGTTCGGTTGGGAGCGGGGGGGTTAGCACAGATACGCAGTATTTT
TRBD2	TRBV2	NA	TRBJ2-5	CASGSGGLETQYF	TGTGCCAGCGGGAGCGGGGGACTCGAGACCCAGTACTTC
NA	TRBV19	once	TRBJ1-6	CASSRRDLEWDSPLHF	TGTGCCAGTAGTAGACGGGACCTCGAGTGGGATTCACCCCTCCACTTT
NA	TRBV14	once	TRBJ2-2	CASSRRGGTSRGGELFF	TGTGCCAGCAGCCGTCGTGGGGGAACCTCCCGGGGCGGGGAGCTGTTTTTT
NA	TRBV29-1	NA	TRBJ2-7	CSVVALAGGQYF	TGCAGCGTTGTTGCTCTAGCCGGCGGGCAGTACTTC
NA	TRBV7-2	NA	TRBJ2-2	CASSLRGAPGGELFF	TGTGCCAGCAGCTTAAGGGGGGCCCCGGGCGGGGAGCTGTTTTTT
NA	TRBV6-6	NA	TRBJ1-2	CASSYHNRDYGYTF	TGTGCCAGCAGTTACCACAACAGGGACTATGGCTACACCTTC
NA	TRBV27	NA	TRBJ2-5	CASSLVGNQETQYF	TGTGCCAGCAGTTTAGTAGGGAATCAAGAGACCCAGTACTTC
TRBD1	TRBV4-2	NA	TRBJ2-5	CASSQSTGGWEETQYF	TGTGCCAGCAGCCAATCCACAGGGGGCTGGGAGGAGACCCAGTACTTC
NA	TRBV18	NA	TRBJ1-2	CASSVQGSYGYTF	TGTGCCAGCTCAGTCCAGGGTAGCTATGGCTACACCTTC
NA	TRBV6-1	NA	TRBJ1-3	CASSLGSLTGNTIYF	TGTGCCAGCAGTTTGGGGAGCTTAACTGGAAACACCATATATTTT
NA	TRBV15	few	TRBJ2-2	CATSRDRSLTNTGELFF	TGTGCCACCAGCAGAGATCGAAGTTTGACGAACACCGGGGAGCTGTTTTTT
TRBD2	TRBV6-1	NA	TRBJ2-3	CASSALAGGADTQYF	TGTGCCAGCAGTGCCCTAGCGGGAGGAGCAGATACGCAGTATTTT
TRBD2	TRBV7-9	NA	TRBJ2-1	CASSRSGGSHNEQFF	TGTGCCAGCAGCCGAAGCGGGGGGTCCCACAATGAGCAGTTCTTC
TRBD1	TRBV11-1	NA	TRBJ1-1	CASSPTQGATEAFF	TGTGCCAGCAGCCCGACACAGGGGGCGACTGAAGCTTTCTTT
TRBD1	TRBV6-5	NA	TRBJ1-4	CASMGQGTANEKLFF	TGTGCCAGCATGGGACAGGGGACGGCTAATGAAAAACTGTTTTTT
TRBD1	TRBV6-4	NA	TRBJ1-6	CASSEDRDNSPLHF	TGTGCCAGCAGTGAAGACAGGGATAATTCACCCCTCCACTTT
TRBD2	TRBV5-1	NA	TRBJ2-2	CASTPGTRGTGELFF	TGCGCCAGCACACCCGGGACTAGGGGTACCGGGGAGCTGTTTTTT